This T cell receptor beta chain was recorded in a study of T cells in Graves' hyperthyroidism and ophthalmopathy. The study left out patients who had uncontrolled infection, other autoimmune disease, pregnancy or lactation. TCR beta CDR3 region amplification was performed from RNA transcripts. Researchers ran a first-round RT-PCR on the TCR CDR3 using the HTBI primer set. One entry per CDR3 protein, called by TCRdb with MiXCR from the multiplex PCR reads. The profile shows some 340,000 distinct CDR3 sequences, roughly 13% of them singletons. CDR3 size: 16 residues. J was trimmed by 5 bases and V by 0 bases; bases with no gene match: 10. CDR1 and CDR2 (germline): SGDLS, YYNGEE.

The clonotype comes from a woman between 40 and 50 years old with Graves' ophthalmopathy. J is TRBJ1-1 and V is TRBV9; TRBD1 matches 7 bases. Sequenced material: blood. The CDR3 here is CASSVVFQGGGTEAFF. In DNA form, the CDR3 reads TGTGCCAGCAGCGTAGTGTTTCAGGGGGGAGGAACTGAAGCTTTCTTT. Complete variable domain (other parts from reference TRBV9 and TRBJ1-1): DSGVTQTPKHLITATGQRVTLRCSPRSGDLSVYWYQQSLDQGLQFLIQYYNGEERAKGNILERFSAQQFPDLHSELNLSSLELGDSALYFCASSVVFQGGGTEAFFGQGTRLTVV.